This TCR beta chain was observed in a study of shared T cell receptors in the human thymus. Generated by immunoSEQ multiplex PCR, the TCRdb table keeps only in-frame clones and is missing some. This sample yields around 65,000 clones, of which roughly 96% are seen a single time; less than 0.04% belongs to the top ten. This CDR3 is built from 16 residues. The germline V gene has CDR1 LGHNA and CDR2 YSLEER. V was clipped by 5 bases and J by 5 bases, with 22 bases between them. The chain is built from TRBV4-3 and TRBJ2-7; D is ambiguous. The receptor's source is a human donor. The specimen was thymocytes. DNA of the CDR3: TGCGCCAGCAGCTTATCGACATTTGATGAGTCGAACGAGCAGTACTTC. It translates to CASSLSTFDESNEQYF.